The TCR beta chain under discussion was sequenced for a study of blood T cell repertoires in COVID-19. On the study more broadly: Spain, Italy and the United States supplied samples that represented acute and convalescent COVID-19. T cells, B-cell-depleted T cells, or PBMCs provided the cDNA or gDNA that served as material.

This clone was found once. As handled by the study authors: From reference gene primer amplification, estimates of nucleated cell counts were derived. The repertoire was sequenced with immunoSEQ multiplex PCR; TCRdb's copy has only in-frame clones and lacks some. The V and J calls and the clone size are those of that table, but D and trimming were determined from the DNA. Of tens of thousands of clones in the sample, roughly 84% were seen once. What was sequenced was peripheral blood. The clonotype comes from a man aged 55 to 70 with acute or convalescent COVID-19.

The CDR3 sequence is CASSLLGGTRTDTQYF. The CDR3, as DNA: TGTGCCAGCAGCTTACTCGGGGGAACCCGCACAGATACGCAGTATTTT. The chain employs TRBV7-8 and TRBJ2-3; D is possibly TRBD2 (6 bases). CDR3 length: 16 residues. The germline CDR1 and CDR2 sequences are SGHVS and FQNEAQ. Between the trimmed V and J ends, which lost 2 bases and 1 base, there was a span of 13 bases.